This T cell receptor beta chain was captured by sequencing in a study of T cell responses to AZD1222 COVID-19 vaccine. The protocol was immunoSEQ multiplex PCR, while the TCRdb copy is restricted to in-frame clones and leaves out a portion. The sample contains 20,000 to 30,000 clones, about nine tenths of which appear only once. The study's findings and limits: Of the AZD1222 recipients, only 5 or 6 were seropositive at baseline.

Germline V CDR1 and CDR2: LGHDT, YNNKEL (reference sequence). CDR3 length: 16 residues. V dropped 0 bases and J dropped 0 bases, with 9 bases sitting between them. On this clone itself: What it recognizes is unknown.

Material: peripheral blood, obtained 28 days after the second AZD1222 dose. This receptor was taken from an adult who received the AZD1222 COVID-19 vaccine. The gene calls are TRBV3-1 (or the pseudogene TRBV3-2) and TRBJ1-3; D gene unclear. The CDR3: CASSQDLESSGNTIYF. CDR3 sequence (DNA): TGTGCCAGCAGCCAAGATCTGGAGAGCTCTGGAAACACCATATATTTT.